Sequencing of this T cell receptor (beta chain) was carried out in a study of cytomegalovirus exposure and HLA in healthy donors. The CDR3 contains 15 residues. Between the trimmed V and J ends, which lost 0 bases and 2 bases, there was a span of 9 bases. Germline CDR1 is SGHNT and CDR2 is YYREEE (reference sequence). Generated by immunoSEQ multiplex PCR, the TCRdb table keeps only in-frame clones and is missing some. Among about 200,000 clones listed, roughly 85% were seen once. This sequence originates from a woman younger than 30 in good health and CMV-seronegative. The rearrangement joins TRBV5-4 to TRBJ1-5; D is ambiguous. Sequencing input: PBMCs. CDR3 region: CASSLGGSGNQPQHF. CDR3 in DNA: TGTGCCAGCAGCTTGGGCGGGAGCGGCAATCAGCCCCAGCATTTT.